This T cell receptor (beta chain) was captured in a study of long-term antiretroviral therapy in people with HIV. With regard to this clone: The target antigen is unknown.

CDR3 length: 15 residues. Per the germline V gene, CDR1 is MNHNS and CDR2 is SASEGT. Trimming removed 0 bases at V and 2 bases at J, with 11 bases between. This was the immunoSEQ v3.0 assay at survey level. Libraries were prepared by immunoSEQ multiplex PCR; TCRdb keeps only in-frame clonotypes and omits some of them. The sample has tens of thousands of clones; over 80% are singletons. The study, taken as a whole, reports: HIV repertoires spanned narrower CDR3 length ranges than controls. Dating from the mid-2000s to the late 2010s, the blood was possibly obtained under older ART regimens.

Clinicians in the United States treated all participants with HIV. The sequence came from a man in his late teens or twenties with HIV. The chain combines TRBV6-1 with TRBJ2-7; D ambiguous. The sample in question was unsorted PBMCs, obtained 1.5 years after starting antiretroviral therapy. The CDR3 DNA reads as TGTGCCAGCAGTGAAGCATTTCTGTTAACCTACGAGCAGTACTTC. Its protein product is CASSEAFLLTYEQYF.